This T cell receptor beta chain originates from a study of blood T cell repertoires in COVID-19. Study context: Some COVID-19 samples were acute and others convalescent; all came from the United States, Italy and Spain.

V gave up 1 base and J gave up 5 bases, with 11 bases separating them. CDR3 size: 14 residues. The V gene's germline CDR1 is SGHTA and CDR2 FQGNSA. Method: immunoSEQ multiplex PCR; TCRdb's copy keeps in-frame clones and lacks some. The sample records a few hundred thousand clones, roughly 80% being singletons. This clone was recorded once. The gene calls are TRBV7-2 and TRBJ1-1; TRBD1 might be the D (5 bases). The TCR comes from a woman aged 45-65 years with acute or convalescent COVID-19. The sample consisted of peripheral blood. For the CDR3, the DNA is TGTGCCAGCAGCTTAGGTTCCGGGGGGACTGAAGCTTTCTTT. Encoded protein: CASSLGSGGTEAFF.